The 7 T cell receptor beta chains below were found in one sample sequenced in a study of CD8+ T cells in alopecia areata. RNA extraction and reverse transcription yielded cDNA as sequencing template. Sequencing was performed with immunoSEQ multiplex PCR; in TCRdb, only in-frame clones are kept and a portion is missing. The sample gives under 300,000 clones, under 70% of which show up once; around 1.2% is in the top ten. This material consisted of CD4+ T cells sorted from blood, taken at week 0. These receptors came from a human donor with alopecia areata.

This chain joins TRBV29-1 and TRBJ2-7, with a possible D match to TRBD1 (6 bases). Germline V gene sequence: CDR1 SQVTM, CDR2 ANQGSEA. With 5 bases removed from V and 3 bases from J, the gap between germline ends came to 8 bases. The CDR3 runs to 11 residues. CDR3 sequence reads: CSVQGRYEQYF. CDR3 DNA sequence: TGCAGCGTTCAGGGGCGCTACGAGCAGTACTTC.

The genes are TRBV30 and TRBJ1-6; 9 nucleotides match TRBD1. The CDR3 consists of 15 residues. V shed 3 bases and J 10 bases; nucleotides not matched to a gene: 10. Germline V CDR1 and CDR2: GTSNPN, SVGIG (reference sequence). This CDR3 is CAWRPWTGASSPLHF. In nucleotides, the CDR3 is TGTGCCTGGAGACCTTGGACAGGGGCGTCGTCACCCCTCCACTTT.

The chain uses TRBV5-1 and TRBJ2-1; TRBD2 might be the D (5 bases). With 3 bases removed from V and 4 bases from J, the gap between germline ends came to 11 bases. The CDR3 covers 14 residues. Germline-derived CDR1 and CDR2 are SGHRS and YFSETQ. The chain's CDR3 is CASSWGPGYNEQFF. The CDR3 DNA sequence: TGCGCCAGCAGCTGGGGTCCGGGGTACAATGAGCAGTTCTTC.

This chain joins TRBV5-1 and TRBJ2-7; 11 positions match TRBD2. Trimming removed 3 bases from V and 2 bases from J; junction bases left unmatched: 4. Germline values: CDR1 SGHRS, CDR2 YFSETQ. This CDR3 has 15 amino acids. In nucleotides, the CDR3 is TGCGCCAGCAGCTCGCTAGCGGGGGGAACCTACGAGCAGTACTTC. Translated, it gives CASSSLAGGTYEQYF.

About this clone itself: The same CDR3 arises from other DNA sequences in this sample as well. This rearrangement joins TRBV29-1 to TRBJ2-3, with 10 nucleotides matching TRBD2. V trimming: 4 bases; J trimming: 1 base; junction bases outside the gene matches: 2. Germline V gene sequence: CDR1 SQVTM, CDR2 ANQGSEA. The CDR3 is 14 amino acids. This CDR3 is CSVGTSGGTDTQYF. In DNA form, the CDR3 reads TGCAGCGTTGGCACTAGCGGGGGCACAGATACGCAGTATTTT.

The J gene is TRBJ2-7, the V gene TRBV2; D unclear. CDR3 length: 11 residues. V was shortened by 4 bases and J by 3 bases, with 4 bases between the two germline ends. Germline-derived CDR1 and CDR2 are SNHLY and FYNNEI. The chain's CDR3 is CASSVGYEQYF. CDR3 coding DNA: TGTGCCAGCAGTGTAGGCTACGAGCAGTACTTC.

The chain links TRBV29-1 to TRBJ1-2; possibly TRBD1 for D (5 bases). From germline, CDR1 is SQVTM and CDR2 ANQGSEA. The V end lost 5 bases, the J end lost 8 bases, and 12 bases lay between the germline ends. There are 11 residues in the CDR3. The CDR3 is CSVRGVGGYTF. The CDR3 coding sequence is TGCAGCGTTCGAGGGGTAGGCGGCTACACCTTC.